This T cell receptor beta chain was sequenced during a study of T cell responses to AZD1222 COVID-19 vaccine. General observations from the study: In a largely white British group with more females than males, clonal diversity was possibly underestimated.

The V end was cut by 1 base, the J end by 10 bases, with 11 bases between. CDR1 is SEHNR, CDR2 FQNEAQ, per germline (reference sequence). CDR3 length: 14 amino acids. TCRdb's copy holds only in-frame clones and misses some; the assay was immunoSEQ multiplex PCR. The sample consists of tens of thousands of clones, almost 80% of them appearing once. On this clone itself: Its matching antigen is unknown.

The origin of this receptor is an adult in good health. The chain is built from TRBV7-9 and TRBJ1-6; D might be TRBD1 (5 bases). This material consisted of peripheral blood, taken on day 0 of AZD1222 vaccination. The CDR3 here is CASSLGAGNSPLHF. CDR3 DNA: TGTGCCAGCAGCTTAGGGGCAGGGAACTCACCCCTCCACTTT.